This T cell receptor beta chain was captured by sequencing in a study of blood T cell repertoires in COVID-19 (dated by TCRdb to 2020 to 2021). Context from the whole study: Samples from collaborators originated in the United States, Italy and Spain and spanned both the acute and convalescent phases of COVID-19. Nearly every sample came with metadata listing a de-identified subject ID, COVID-19 status, age in years and sex. Deeply sampled blood TCRbeta repertoires from subjects exposed to, actively infected with, or recovered from COVID-19 were included in the dataset. Samples were obtained from the ongoing ImmuneRACE study (first 160 participants) and from some 1,300 subjects provided by 6 global collaborators. The material from the prospective study consisted of cDNA or gDNA derived from T cells, B-cell-depleted T cells, or PBMCs. Where available, HLA class I and class II types were taken from metadata supplied by the sample provider and were not determined by assay-based typing. The repertoires were released in a freely available public database meant as a resource for research on the immune response to SARS-CoV-2.

A word on this clone: The antigen it recognizes is unknown. Base qualities are missing; no much larger clone stands one base away.

Results the study describes overall, beyond this receptor: The quantity of clinical and demographic metadata differed by source and by participant and was supplied without curation.

TCRbeta CDR3 regions were amplified from genomic DNA using the immunoSEQ Assay, a bias-controlled multiplex PCR. In the authors' own workflow: The number of nucleated cells in each sample was estimated by amplification of reference gene primers within the assay. Sequence reads were collapsed and filtered to measure the absolute abundance of every unique TCRbeta CDR3 rearrangement. For each sample, productive Simpson clonality was calculated as the square root of Simpson's diversity index over productive rearrangements. TCRdb took this table from immuneACCESS and kept in-frame rearrangements with V and J called. Such tables lack part of the clones; where checked against another copy, unresolved V genes explain under half of the gap, and the rest is unexplained. V and J calls and clone size are as listed in that table; D and trimming were resolved from the DNA. The table for this sample lists about 140,000 clones; about nine tenths of them were counted only once. Of the sample, roughly 11% is held by the ten largest clones.

Whole blood was collected in K2EDTA tubes by collaborating institutions according to the institutions' own protocols. For TCRbeta analysis, collaborator samples were shipped as frozen whole blood, as isolated PBMCs, or as DNA extracted from either sample type. Compared with germline, V lacks 2 bases and J lacks 5 bases; bases without a gene match: 3. Its CDR3 holds 14 amino acids, cysteine through phenylalanine. Only the CDR3 region is kept as DNA, spanning 42 bases read in frame from base 1. CDR1 SGHTA and CDR2 FQGNSA were looked up in the germline V gene. The chain couples TRBV7-2 to TRBJ1-5; TRBD1 matches 7 bases in the middle. Sequenced: peripheral blood. The clonotype was recovered from a woman older than 75 with acute or convalescent COVID-19. The CDR3 amino acid sequence is: CASSLTGVDQPQHF. Read as DNA, the sequence is TGTGCCAGCAGCTTAACAGGGGTTGATCAGCCCCAGCATTTT.